This T cell receptor (beta chain) was sequenced for a study of prognosis after radiotherapy for stage I lung cancer. About the study: Enrolled patients (around 12 men, six or seven women) had a median age of approximately 74 years and an age range of roughly 50 to 85 years. About 7 patients had tumors that were squamous cell carcinoma, and about a dozen had adenocarcinoma.

Genomic DNA served as the source from which two-round multiplex PCR generated TCR beta CDR3 amplicons. Initially, in first-round PCR, primers specific to each TRBV and TRBJ gene were used. TCRdb used MiXCR to reprocess the multiplex PCR reads, holding one entry per CDR3 protein. The table shows tens of thousands of distinct CDR3 sequences, with 26% occurring only once. Peripheral venous blood was drawn in roughly 6-milliliter volumes, with a draw taken at each of two separate time points. The sequence derives from a donor over 45 with non-small cell lung cancer. The source material was PBMCs, sampled before or after stereotactic body radiation therapy (not recorded which).

The CDR3 DNA sequence: TGTGCCAGCAGCCTGCTCATGGGGGAAAATCAGCCCCAGCATTTT. This gives the protein CASSLLMGENQPQHF. The chain uses TRBV5-8 and TRBJ1-5; D might be TRBD1 (5 bases). Trimming removed 4 bases from V and 4 bases from J, with 15 bases in between. Germline CDR1 SGHTS, CDR2 YDEGEE. This CDR3 contains 15 residues.